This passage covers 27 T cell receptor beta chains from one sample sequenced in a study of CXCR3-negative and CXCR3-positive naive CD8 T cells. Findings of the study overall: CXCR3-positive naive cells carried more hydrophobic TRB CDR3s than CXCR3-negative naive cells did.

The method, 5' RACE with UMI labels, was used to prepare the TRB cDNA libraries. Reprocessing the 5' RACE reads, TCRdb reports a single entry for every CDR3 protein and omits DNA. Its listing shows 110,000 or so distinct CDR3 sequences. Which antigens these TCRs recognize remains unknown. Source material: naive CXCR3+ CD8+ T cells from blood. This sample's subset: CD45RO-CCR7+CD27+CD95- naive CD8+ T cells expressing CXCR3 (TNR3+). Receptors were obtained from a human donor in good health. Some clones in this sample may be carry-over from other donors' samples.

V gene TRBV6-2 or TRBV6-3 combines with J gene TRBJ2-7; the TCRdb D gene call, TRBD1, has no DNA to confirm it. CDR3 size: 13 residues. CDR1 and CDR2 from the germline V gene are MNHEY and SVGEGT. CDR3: CASSYGGIYEQYF.

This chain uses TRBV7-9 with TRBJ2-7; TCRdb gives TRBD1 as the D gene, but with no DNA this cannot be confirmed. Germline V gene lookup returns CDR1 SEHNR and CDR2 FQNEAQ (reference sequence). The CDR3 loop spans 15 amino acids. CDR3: CASSFVQGTAYEQYF.

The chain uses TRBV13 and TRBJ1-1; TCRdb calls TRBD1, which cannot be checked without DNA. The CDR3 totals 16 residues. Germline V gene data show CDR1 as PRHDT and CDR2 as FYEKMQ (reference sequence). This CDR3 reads CASSYHLDSLNTEAFF.

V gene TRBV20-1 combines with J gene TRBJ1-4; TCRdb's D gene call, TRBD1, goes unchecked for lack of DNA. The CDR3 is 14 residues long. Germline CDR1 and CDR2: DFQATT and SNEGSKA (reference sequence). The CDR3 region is CSAFDRGTNEKLFF.

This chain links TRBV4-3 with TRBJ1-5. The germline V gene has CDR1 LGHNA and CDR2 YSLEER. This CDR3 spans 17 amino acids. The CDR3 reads CASSQDFGGRVSQPQHF.

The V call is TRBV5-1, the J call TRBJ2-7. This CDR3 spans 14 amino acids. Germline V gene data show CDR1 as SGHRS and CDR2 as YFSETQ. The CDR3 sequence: CASSLVGSDYEQYF.

The CDR3 spells CASSLRGVSSYNEQFF. This rearrangement joins TRBV5-1 to TRBJ2-1; TCRdb selects TRBD1, and the lack of DNA leaves this call unchecked. The CDR3 is 16 residues long. CDR1 and CDR2 (germline): SGHRS, YFSETQ. Drawing the rest from reference TRBV5-1 and TRBJ2-1, the complete variable domain is KAGVTQTPRYLIKTRGQQVTLSCSPISGHRSVSWYQQTPGQGLQFLFEYFSETQRNKGNFPGRFSGRQFSNSRSEMNVSTLELGDSALYLCASSLRGVSSYNEQFFGPGTRLTVL.

The CDR3 sequence: CASSFSTGNEQYF. V gene TRBV12-3 or TRBV12-4 combines with J gene TRBJ2-7. This CDR3 has 13 amino acids.

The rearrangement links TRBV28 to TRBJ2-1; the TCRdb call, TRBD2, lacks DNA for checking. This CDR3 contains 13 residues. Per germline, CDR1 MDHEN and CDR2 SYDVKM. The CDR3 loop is CASNHRLVDEQFF.

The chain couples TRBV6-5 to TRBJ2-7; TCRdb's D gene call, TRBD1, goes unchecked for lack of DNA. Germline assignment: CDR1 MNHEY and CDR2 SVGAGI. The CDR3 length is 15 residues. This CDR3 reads CASSYADSHFYEQYF.

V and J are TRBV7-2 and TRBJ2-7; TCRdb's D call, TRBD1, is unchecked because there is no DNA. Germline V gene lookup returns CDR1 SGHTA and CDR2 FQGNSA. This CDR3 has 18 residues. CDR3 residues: CASSLGLRELGHSYEQYF.

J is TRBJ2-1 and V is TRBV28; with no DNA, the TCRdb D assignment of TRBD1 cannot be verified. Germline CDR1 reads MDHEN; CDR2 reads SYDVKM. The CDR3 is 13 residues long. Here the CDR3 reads CASSLWAGNEQFF.

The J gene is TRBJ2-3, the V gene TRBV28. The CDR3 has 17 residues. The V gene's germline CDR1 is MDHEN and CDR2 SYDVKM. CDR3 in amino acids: CASMNQRLSSSTDTQYF.

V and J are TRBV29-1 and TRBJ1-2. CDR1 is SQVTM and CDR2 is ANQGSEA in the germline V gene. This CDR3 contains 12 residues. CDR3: CSVGHQDYGYTF.

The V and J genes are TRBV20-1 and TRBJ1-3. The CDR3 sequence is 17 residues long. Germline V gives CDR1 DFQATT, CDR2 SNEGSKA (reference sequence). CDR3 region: CSARALGQGDSGNTIYF.

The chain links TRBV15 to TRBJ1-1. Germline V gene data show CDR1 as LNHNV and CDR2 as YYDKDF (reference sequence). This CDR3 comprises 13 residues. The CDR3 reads CATSGLMNTEAFF.

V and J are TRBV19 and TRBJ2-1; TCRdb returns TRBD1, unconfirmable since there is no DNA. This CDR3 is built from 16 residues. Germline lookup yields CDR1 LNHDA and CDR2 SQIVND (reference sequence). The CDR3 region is CASSLGGRSAYNEQFF.

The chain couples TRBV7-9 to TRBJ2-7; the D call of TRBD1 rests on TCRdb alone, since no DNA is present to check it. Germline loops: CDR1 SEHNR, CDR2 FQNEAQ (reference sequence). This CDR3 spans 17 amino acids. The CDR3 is CASSLGPGGTESYEQYF.

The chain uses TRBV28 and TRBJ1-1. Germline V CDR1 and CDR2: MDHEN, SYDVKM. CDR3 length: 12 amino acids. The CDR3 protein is CASSWMNTEAFF.

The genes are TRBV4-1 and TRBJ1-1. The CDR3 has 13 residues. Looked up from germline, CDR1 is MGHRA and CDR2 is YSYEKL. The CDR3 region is CASMKSRGAEAFF.

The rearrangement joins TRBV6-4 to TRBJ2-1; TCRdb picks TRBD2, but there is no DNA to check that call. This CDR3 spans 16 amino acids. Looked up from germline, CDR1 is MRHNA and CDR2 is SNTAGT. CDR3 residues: CASSDSASGGAHEQFF.

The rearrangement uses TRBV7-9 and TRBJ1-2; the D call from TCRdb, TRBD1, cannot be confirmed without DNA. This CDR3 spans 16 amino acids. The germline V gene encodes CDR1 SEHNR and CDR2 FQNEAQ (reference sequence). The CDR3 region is CASSSGRTVISGGYTF.

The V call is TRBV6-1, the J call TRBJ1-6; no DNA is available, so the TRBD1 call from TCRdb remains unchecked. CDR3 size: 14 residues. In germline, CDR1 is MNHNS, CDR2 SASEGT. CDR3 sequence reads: CASSPGTPSSPLHF.

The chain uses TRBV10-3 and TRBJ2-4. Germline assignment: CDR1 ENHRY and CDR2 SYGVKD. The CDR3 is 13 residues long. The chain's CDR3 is CAISESTGNIQYF.

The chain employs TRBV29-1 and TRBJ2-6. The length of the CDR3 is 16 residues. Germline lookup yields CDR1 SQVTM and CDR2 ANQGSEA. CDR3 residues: CSVDAATDSGANVLTF.

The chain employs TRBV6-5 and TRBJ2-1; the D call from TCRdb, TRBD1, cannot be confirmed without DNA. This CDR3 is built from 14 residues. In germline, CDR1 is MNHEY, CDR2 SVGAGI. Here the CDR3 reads CASSYGLTVNEQFF.

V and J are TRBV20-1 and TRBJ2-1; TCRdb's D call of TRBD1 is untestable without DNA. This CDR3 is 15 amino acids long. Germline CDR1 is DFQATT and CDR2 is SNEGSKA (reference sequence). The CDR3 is CSAPGTKSSYNEQFF.